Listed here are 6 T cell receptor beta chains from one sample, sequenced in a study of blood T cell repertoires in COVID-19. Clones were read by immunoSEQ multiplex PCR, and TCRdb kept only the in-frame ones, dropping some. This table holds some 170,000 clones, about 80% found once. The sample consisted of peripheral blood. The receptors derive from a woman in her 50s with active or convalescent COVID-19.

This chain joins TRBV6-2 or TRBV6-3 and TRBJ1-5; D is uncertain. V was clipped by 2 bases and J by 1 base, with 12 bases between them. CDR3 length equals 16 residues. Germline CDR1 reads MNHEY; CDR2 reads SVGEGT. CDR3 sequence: CASSYRRQMSNQPQHF. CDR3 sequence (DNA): TGTGCCAGCAGTTACAGGCGGCAGATGAGCAATCAGCCCCAGCATTTT.

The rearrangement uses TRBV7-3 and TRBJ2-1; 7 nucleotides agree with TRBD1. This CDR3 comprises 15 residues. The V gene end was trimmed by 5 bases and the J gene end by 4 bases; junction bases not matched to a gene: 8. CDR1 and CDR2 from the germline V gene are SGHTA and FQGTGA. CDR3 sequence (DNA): TGTGCCAGCAGCCCAAGGACAGGTTGGTACAATGAGCAGTTCTTC. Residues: CASSPRTGWYNEQFF.

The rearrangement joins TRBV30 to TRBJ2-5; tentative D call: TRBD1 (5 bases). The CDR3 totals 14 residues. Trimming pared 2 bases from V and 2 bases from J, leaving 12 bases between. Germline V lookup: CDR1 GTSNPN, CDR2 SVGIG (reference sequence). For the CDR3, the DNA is TGTGCCTGGAGTAAGTGGCAGGGTCAAGAGACCCAGTACTTC. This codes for CAWSKWQGQETQYF.

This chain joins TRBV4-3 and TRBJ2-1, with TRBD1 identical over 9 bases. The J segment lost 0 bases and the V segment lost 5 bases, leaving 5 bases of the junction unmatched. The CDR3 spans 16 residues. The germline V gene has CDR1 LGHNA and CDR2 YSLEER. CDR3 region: CASSSTGGNSYNEQFF. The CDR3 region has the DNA TGCGCCAGCAGCTCGACAGGGGGGAACTCCTACAATGAGCAGTTCTTC.

The CDR3 is CASSAHRRAMGNTIYF. The CDR3 bases are TGTGCCAGCAGCGCCCATAGGAGGGCCATGGGGAACACCATATATTTT. The chain uses TRBV7-2 and TRBJ1-3, with unresolved D. V was shortened by 5 bases and J by 7 bases, with 21 bases between the two germline ends. This CDR3 spans 16 amino acids. Germline V gene data show CDR1 as SGHTA and CDR2 as FQGNSA.

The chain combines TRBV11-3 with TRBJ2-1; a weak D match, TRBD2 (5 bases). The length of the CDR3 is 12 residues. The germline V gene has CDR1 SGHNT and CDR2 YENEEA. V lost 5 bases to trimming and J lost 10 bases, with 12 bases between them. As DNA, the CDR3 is TGTGCCAGCAGCCTCTTAGAGGGCGAGCAGTTCTTC. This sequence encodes CASSLLEGEQFF.